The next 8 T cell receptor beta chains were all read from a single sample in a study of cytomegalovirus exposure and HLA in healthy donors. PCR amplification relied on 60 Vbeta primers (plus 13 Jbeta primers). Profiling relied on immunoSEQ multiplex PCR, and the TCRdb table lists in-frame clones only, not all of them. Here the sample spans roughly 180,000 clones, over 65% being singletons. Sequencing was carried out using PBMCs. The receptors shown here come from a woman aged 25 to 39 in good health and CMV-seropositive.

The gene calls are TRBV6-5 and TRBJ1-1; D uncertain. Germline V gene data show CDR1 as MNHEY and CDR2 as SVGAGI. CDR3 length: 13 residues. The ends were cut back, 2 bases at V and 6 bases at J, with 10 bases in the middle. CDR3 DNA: TGTGCCAGCAGTTACGAGGGCCTGCCTGAAGCTTTCTTT. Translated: CASSYEGLPEAFF.

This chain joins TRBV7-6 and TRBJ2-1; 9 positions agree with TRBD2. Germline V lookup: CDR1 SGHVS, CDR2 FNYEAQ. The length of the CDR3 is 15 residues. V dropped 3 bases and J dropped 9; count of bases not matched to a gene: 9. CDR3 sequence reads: CASSLVAGDGAEQFF. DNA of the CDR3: TGTGCCAGCAGCTTGGTAGCGGGAGACGGTGCTGAGCAGTTCTTC. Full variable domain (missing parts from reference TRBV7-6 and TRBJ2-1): GAGVSQSPRYKVTKRGQDVALRCDPISGHVSLYWYRQALGQGPEFLTYFNYEAQQDKSGLPNDRFSAERPEGSISTLTIQRTEQRDSAMYRCASSLVAGDGAEQFFGPGTRLTVL.

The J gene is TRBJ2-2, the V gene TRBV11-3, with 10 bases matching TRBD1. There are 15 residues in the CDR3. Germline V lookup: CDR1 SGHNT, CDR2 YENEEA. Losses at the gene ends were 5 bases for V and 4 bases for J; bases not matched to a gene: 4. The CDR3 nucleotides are TGTGCCAGCAGCCCAAGGGACAGGGGCACCGGGGAGCTGTTTTTT. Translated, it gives CASSPRDRGTGELFF.

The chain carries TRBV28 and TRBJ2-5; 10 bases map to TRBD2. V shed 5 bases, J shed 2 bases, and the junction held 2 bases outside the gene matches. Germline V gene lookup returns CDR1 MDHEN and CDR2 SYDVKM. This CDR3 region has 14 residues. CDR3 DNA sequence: TGTGCCAGCAGTGGACTAGCGGTTCAAGAGACCCAGTACTTC. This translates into CASSGLAVQETQYF.

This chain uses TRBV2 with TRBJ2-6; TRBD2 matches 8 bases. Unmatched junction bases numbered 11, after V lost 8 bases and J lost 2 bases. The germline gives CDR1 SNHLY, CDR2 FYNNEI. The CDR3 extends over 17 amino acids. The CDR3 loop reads CASPATGGFPGANVLTF. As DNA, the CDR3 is TGTGCCAGCCCAGCCACGGGAGGGTTCCCTGGGGCCAACGTCCTGACTTTC.

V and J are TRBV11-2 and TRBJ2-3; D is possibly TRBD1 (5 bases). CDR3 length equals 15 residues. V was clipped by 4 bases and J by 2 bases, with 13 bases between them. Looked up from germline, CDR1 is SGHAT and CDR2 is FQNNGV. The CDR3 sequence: CASSSRGLPTDTQYF. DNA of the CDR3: TGTGCCAGCAGCTCAAGGGGCTTACCCACAGATACGCAGTATTTT.

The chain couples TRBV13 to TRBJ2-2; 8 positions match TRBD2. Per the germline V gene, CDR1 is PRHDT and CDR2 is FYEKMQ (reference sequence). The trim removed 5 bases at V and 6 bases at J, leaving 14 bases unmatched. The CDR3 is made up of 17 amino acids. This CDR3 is CASSPFGGGGIPGELFF. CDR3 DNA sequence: TGTGCCAGCAGCCCATTCGGTGGCGGGGGGATCCCCGGGGAGCTGTTTTTT.

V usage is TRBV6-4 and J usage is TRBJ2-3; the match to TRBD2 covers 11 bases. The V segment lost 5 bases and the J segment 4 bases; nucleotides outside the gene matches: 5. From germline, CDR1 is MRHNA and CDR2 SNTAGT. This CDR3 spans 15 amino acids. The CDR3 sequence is CASSPLAGAPDTQYF. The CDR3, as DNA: TGTGCCAGCAGTCCACTAGCGGGAGCCCCAGATACGCAGTATTTT.